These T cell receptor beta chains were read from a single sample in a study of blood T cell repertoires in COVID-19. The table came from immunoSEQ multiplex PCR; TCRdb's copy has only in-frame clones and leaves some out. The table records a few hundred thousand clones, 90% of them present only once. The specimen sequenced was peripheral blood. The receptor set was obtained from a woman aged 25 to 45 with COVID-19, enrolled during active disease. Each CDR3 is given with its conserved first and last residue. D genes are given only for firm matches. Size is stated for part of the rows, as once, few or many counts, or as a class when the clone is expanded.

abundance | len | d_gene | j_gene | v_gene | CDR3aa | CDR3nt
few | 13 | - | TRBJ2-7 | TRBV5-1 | CASSLSQSYEQYF | TGCGCCAGCAGCTTATCACAGTCCTACGAGCAGTACTTC
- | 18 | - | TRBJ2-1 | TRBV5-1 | CASSLALGAGRSYNEQFF | TGCGCCAGCAGCTTGGCTTTAGGGGCAGGGAGGTCCTACAATGAGCAGTTCTTC
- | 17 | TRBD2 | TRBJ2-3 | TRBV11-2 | CASSFHNGGGGTDTQYF | TGTGCCAGCAGCTTCCACAATGGGGGGGGAGGCACAGATACGCAGTATTTT
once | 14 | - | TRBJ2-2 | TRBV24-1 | CATSDFGSTGELFF | TGTGCCACCAGTGATTTCGGGAGCACCGGGGAGCTGTTTTTT
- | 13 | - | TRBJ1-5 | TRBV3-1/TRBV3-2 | CASSQGGNQPQHF | TGTGCCAGCAGCCAGGGGGGGAATCAGCCCCAGCATTTT
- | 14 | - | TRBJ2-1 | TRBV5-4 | CASSSPPKSHEQFF | TGTGCCAGCAGCTCTCCACCAAAGAGCCATGAGCAGTTCTTC
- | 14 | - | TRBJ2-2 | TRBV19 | CASNGGVHTGELFF | TGTGCCAGTAACGGAGGGGTCCACACCGGGGAGCTGTTTTTT
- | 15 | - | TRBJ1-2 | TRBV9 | CASSVGRHVGYGYTF | TGTGCCAGCAGCGTAGGTCGACACGTTGGCTATGGCTACACCTTC
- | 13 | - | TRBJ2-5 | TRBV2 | CASSVDLKETQYF | TGTGCCAGCAGTGTCGACTTGAAAGAGACCCAGTACTTC
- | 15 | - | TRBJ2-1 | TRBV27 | CASSMDSNSYNEQFF | TGTGCCAGCAGTATGGACTCTAACTCCTACAATGAGCAGTTCTTC
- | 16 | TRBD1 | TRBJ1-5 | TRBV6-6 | CASSYLGTGENQPQHF | TGTGCCAGCAGTTACCTTGGGACAGGGGAAAATCAGCCCCAGCATTTT
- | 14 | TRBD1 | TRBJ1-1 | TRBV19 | CASDRGEGGTEAFF | TGTGCCAGTGACAGGGGCGAAGGAGGCACTGAAGCTTTCTTT
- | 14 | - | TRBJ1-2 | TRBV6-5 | CASSSQGPSYGYTF | TGTGCCAGCAGTTCGCAGGGTCCTTCCTATGGCTACACCTTC
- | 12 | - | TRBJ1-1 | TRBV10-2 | CASSDRNTEAFF | TGCGCCAGCAGTGACAGGAACACTGAAGCTTTCTTT
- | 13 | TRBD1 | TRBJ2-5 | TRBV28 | CASGGTGTETQYF | TGTGCCAGCGGGGGGACAGGGACGGAGACCCAGTACTTC
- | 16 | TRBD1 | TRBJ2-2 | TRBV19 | CASSFGQGRNTGELFF | TGTGCCAGTAGTTTCGGACAGGGAAGGAACACCGGGGAGCTGTTTTTT
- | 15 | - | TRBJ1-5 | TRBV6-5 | CASRGGLGSNQPQHF | TGTGCCAGCAGGGGCGGACTGGGAAGCAATCAGCCCCAGCATTTT
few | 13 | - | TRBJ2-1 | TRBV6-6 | CASSGGTANEQFF | TGTGCCAGCAGTGGGGGGACAGCGAATGAGCAGTTCTTC
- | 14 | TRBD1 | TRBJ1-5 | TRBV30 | CAWGTGQVNQPQHF | TGTGCCTGGGGTACGGGACAGGTTAATCAGCCCCAGCATTTT
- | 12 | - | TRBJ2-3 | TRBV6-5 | CASTGASDTQYF | TGTGCCAGCACAGGGGCCTCAGATACGCAGTATTTT
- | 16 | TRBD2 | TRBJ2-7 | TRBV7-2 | CASSEGAGTSGGPKYF | TGTGCCAGCAGCGAAGGCGCCGGGACTAGCGGGGGCCCCAAGTACTTC
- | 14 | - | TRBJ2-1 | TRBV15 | CATSRGALKNEQFF | TGTGCCACCAGCAGAGGGGCCTTAAAGAATGAGCAGTTCTTC
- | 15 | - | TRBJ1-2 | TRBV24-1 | CATSDGKGYNYGYTF | TGTGCCACCAGTGACGGGAAAGGCTATAACTATGGCTACACCTTC
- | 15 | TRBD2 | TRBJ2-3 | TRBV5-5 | CASSLTSGITDTQYF | TGTGCCAGCAGCTTGACTAGCGGGATCACAGATACGCAGTATTTT
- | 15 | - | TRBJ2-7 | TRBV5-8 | CASSSEYTGSYEQYF | TGTGCCAGCAGCTCAGAATACACGGGGTCCTACGAGCAGTACTTC
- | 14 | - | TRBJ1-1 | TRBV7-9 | CASSFQGQGTEAFF | TGTGCCAGCAGCTTTCAGGGTCAGGGCACTGAAGCTTTCTTT
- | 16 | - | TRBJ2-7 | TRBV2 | CASSRIFGALSYEQYF | TGTGCCAGCAGTCGGATTTTTGGGGCCCTCTCCTACGAGCAGTACTTC
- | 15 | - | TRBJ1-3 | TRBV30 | CAWSRQEDVGNTIYF | TGTGCCTGGAGTCGACAGGAGGATGTAGGAAACACCATATATTTT
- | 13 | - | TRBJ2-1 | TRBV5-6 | CASSLDWYNEQFF | TGTGCCAGCAGCTTGGACTGGTACAATGAGCAGTTCTTC
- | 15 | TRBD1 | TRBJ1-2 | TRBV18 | CASSPWDSQNYGYTF | TGTGCCAGCTCACCCTGGGACAGCCAGAACTATGGCTACACCTTC
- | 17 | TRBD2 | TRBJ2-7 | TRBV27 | CASSLSGLPGSSYEQYF | TGTGCCAGCAGTTTATCGGGACTACCAGGGAGCTCCTACGAGCAGTACTTC
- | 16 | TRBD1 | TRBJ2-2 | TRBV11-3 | CASSWTGGVSTGELFF | TGTGCCAGCAGCTGGACAGGGGGCGTAAGCACCGGGGAGCTGTTTTTT
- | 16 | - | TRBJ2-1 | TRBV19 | CASSIGAGFALDEQFF | TGTGCCAGTAGTATTGGGGCGGGGTTTGCGTTGGATGAGCAGTTCTTC
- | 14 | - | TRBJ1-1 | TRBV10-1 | CASSPSWVGTEAFF | TGCGCCAGCAGCCCAAGTTGGGTCGGGACTGAAGCTTTCTTT
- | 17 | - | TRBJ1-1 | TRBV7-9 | CASSLGRLQRGNTEAFF | TGTGCCAGCAGCTTAGGTCGGCTCCAAAGGGGGAACACTGAAGCTTTCTTT
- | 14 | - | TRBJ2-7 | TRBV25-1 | CASSEKGYTDEQYF | TGTGCCAGCAGTGAAAAGGGGTATACGGACGAGCAGTACTTC
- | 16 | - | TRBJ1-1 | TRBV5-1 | CASSLGLGGLGTEAFF | TGCGCCAGCAGTTTAGGTTTGGGGGGGCTTGGCACTGAAGCTTTCTTT
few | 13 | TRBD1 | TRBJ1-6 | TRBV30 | CAWSGQGGSPLHF | TGTGCCTGGAGTGGGCAGGGGGGATCACCCCTCCACTTT
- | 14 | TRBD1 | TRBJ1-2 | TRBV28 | CASTIQGANYGYTF | TGTGCCAGCACAATTCAGGGGGCTAACTATGGCTACACCTTC
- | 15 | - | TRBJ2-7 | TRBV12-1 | CASSFSGAGVDEQYF | TGTGCCAGCAGCTTTTCAGGAGCGGGAGTTGACGAGCAGTACTTC
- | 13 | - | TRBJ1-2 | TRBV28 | CASRTAGLYGYTF | TGTGCCAGCAGAACCGCGGGACTCTATGGCTACACCTTC
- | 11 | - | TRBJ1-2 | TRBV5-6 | CASSLRGTPVF | TGTGCCAGCAGCTTGCGGGGGACGCCGGTCTTC
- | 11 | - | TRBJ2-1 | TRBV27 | CASSLANEQFF | TGTGCCAGCAGTTTGGCCAATGAGCAGTTCTTC